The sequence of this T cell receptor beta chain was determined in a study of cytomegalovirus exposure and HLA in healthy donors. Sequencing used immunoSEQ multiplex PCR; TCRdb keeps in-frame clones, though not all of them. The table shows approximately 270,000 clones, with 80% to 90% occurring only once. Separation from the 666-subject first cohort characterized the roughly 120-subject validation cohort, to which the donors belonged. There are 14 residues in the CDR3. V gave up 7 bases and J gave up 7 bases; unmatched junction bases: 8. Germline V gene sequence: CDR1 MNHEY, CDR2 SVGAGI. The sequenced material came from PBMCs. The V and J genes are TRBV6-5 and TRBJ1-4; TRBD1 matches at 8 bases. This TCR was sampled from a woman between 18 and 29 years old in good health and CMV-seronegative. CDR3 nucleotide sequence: TGTGCCAGCACCGAAACAGGGGGGGCTGAAAAACTGTTTTTT. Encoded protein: CASTETGGAEKLFF.